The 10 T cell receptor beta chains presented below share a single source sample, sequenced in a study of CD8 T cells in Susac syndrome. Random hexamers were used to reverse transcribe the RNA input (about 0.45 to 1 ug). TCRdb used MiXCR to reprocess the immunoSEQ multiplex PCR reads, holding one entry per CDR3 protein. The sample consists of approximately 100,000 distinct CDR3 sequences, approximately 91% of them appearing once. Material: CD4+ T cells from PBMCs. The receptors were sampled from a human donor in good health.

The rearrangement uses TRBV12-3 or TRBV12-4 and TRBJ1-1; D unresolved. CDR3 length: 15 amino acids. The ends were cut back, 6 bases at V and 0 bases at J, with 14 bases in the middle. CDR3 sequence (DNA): TGTGCCAGCAGCCGCCCACCCTTTATGAACACTGAAGCTTTCTTT. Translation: CASSRPPFMNTEAFF.

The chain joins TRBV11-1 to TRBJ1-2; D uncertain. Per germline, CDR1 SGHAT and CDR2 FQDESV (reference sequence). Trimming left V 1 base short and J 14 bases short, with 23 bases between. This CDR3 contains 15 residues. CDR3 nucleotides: TGTGCCAGCAGCTTAGGCGGCAGACTTCTCCTGGGAGAGACCTTC. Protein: CASSLGGRLLLGETF.

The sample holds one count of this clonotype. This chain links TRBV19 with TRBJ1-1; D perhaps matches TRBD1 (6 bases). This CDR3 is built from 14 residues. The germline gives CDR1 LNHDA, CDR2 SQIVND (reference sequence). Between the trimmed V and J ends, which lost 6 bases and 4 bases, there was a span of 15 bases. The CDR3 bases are TGTGCCAGTAGATTCCGTGCGGGGGCCACTGAAGCTTTCTTT. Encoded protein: CASRFRAGATEAFF.

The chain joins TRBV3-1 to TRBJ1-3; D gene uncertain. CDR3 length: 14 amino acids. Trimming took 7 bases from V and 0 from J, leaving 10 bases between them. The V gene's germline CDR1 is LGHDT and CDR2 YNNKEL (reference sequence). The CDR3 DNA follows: TGTGCCAGCACCTACGGTCACTCTGGAAACACCATATATTTT. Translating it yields CASTYGHSGNTIYF. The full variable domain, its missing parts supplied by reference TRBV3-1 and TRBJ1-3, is DTAVSQTPKYLVTQMGNDKSIKCEQNLGHDTMYWYKQDSKKFLKIMFSYNNKELIINETVPNRFSPKSPDKAHLNLHINSLELGDSAVYFCASTYGHSGNTIYFGEGSWLTVV.

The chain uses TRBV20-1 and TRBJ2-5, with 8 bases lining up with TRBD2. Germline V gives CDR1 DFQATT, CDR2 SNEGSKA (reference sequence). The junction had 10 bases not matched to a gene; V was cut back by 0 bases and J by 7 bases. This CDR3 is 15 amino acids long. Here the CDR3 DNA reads TGCAGTGCTAGAGACCCTCTCGCGGGGGGTGGGACCCAGTACTTC. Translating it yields CSARDPLAGGGTQYF.

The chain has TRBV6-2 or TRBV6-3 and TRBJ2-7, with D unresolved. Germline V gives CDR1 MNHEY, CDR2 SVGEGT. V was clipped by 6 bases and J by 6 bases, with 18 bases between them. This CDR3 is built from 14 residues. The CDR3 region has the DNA TGTGCCAGCAGCATAGCTCTGGAGTACCTCGAGCAGTACTTC. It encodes CASSIALEYLEQYF.

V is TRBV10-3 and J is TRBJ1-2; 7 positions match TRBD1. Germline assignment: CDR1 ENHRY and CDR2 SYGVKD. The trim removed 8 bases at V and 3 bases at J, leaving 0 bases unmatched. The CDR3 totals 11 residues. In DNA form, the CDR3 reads TGTGCCATCGGGACAGACTATGGCTACACCTTC. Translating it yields CAIGTDYGYTF.

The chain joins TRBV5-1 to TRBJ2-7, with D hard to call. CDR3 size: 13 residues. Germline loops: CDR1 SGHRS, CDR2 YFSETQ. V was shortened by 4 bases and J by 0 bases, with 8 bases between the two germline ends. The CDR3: CASSGKASYEQYF. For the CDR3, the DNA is TGCGCCAGCAGCGGGAAAGCCTCCTACGAGCAGTACTTC.

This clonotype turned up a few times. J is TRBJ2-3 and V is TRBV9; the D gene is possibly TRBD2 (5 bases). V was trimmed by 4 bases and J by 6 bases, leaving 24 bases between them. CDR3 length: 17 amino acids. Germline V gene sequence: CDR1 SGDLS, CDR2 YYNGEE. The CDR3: CASSPDPPGLVRDTQYF. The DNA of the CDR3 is TGTGCCAGCAGCCCCGACCCCCCGGGATTGGTTCGGGATACGCAGTATTTT.

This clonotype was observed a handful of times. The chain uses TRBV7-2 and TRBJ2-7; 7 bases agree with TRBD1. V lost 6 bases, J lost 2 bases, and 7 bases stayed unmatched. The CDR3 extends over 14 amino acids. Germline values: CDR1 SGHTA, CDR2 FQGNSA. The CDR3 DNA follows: TGTGCCAGCAGTTCGCTGGGACAGACCTACGAGCAGTACTTC. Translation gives CASSSLGQTYEQYF. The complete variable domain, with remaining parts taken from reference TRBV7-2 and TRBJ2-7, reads GAGVSQSPSNKVTEKGKDVELRCDPISGHTALYWYRQSLGQGLEFLIYFQGNSAPDKSGLPSDRFSAERTGGSVSTLTIQRTQQEDSAVYLCASSSLGQTYEQYFGPGTRLTVT.